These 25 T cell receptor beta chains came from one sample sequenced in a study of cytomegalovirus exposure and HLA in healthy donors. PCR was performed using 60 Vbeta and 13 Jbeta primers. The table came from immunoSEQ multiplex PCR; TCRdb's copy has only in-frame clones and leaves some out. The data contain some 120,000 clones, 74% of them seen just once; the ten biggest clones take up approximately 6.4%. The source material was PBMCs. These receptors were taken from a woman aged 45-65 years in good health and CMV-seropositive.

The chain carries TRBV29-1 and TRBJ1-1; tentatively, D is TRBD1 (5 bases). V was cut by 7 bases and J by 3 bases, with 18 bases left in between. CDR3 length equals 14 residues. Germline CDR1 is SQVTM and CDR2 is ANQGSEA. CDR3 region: CSAEGRGKDTEAFF. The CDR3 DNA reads TGCAGCGCCGAGGGGCGCGGGAAGGACACTGAAGCTTTCTTT.

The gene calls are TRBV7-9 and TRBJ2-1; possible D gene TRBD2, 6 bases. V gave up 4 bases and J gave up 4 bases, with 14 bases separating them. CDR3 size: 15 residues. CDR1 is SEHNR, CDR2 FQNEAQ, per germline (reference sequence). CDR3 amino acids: CASSSYGGTYNEQFF. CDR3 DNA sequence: TGTGCCAGCAGCTCTTACGGGGGAACTTACAATGAGCAGTTCTTC. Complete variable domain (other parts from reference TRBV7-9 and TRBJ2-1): DTGVSQNPRHKITKRGQNVTFRCDPISEHNRLYWYRQTLGQGPEFLTYFQNEAQLEKSRLLSDRFSAERPKGSFSTLEIQRTEQGDSAMYLCASSSYGGTYNEQFFGPGTRLTVL.

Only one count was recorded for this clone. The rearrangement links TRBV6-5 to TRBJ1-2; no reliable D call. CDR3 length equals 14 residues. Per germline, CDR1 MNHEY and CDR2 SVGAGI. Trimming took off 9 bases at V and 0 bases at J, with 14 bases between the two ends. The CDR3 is CASGVGEANYGYTF. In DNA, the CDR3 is TGTGCCAGTGGCGTCGGGGAAGCTAACTATGGCTACACCTTC.

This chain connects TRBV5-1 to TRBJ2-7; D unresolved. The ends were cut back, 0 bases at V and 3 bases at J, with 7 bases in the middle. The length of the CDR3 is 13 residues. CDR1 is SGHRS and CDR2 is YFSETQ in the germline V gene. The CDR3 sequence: CASSLDRNYEQYF. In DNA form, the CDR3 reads TGCGCCAGCAGCTTGGACAGAAACTACGAGCAGTACTTC.

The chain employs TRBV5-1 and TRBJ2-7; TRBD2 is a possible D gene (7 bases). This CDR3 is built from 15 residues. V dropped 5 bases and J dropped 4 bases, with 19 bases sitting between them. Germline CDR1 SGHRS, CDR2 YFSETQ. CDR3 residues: CASREGGEAVYEQYF. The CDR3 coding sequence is TGCGCCAGCAGAGAGGGGGGGGAAGCAGTATACGAGCAGTACTTC.

CDR3 protein: CAIRREGTGANVLTF. In DNA form, the CDR3 reads TGTGCCATCAGGAGGGAGGGGACTGGGGCCAACGTCCTGACTTTC. The gene calls are TRBV10-3 and TRBJ2-6; 7 positions agree with TRBD2. Germline CDR1 is ENHRY and CDR2 is SYGVKD. Losses at the gene ends were 6 bases for V and 2 bases for J; bases not matched to a gene: 4. CDR3 size: 15 residues.

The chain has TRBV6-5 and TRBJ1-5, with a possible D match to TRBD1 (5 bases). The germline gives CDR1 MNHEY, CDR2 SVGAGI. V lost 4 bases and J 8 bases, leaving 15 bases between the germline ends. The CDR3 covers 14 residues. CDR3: CASSSPGRGKPQHF. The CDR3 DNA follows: TGTGCCAGCAGTTCCCCCGGACGGGGGAAGCCCCAGCATTTT.

CDR3 residues: CASSPRQGNSPLHF. The CDR3 DNA reads TGTGCCAGCTCACCGAGACAGGGGAATTCACCCCTCCACTTT. This chain joins TRBV18 and TRBJ1-6; TRBD1 matches 8 bases. Losses at the gene ends were 3 bases for V and 7 bases for J; bases not matched to a gene: 2. Germline V gene sequence: CDR1 KGHSH, CDR2 LQKENI. The CDR3 has 14 residues.

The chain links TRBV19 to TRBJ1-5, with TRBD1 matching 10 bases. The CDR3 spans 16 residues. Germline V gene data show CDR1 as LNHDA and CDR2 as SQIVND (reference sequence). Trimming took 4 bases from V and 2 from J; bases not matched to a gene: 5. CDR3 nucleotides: TGTGCCAGTAGTAAGGCGGGGACAGGGGGCAATCAGCCCCAGCATTTT. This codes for CASSKAGTGGNQPQHF.

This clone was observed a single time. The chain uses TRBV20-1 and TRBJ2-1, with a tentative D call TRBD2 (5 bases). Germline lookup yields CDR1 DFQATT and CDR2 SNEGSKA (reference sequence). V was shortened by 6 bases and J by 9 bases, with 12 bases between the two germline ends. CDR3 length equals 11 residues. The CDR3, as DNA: TGCAGTGCCGTGGTAGCGAGTGAGCAGTTCTTC. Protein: CSAVVASEQFF.

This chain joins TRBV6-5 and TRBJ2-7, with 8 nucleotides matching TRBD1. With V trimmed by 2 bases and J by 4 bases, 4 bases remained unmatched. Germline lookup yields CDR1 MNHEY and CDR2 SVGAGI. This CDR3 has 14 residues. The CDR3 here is CASSYGGQEYEQYF. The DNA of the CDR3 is TGTGCCAGCAGTTACGGGGGACAGGAGTACGAGCAGTACTTC.

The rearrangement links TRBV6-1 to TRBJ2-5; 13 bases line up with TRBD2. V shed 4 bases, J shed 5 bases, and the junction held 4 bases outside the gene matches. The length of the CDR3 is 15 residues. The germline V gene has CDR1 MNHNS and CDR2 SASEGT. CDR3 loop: CASSATSGGAETQYF. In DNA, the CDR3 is TGTGCCAGCAGTGCCACTAGCGGGGGGGCGGAGACCCAGTACTTC.

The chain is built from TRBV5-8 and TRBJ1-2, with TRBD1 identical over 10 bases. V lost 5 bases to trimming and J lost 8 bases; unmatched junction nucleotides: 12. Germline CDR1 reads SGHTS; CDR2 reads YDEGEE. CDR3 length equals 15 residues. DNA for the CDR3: TGTGCCAGCAGGCTGTGGGGACAGGGGTTAAGAGGCTACACCTTC. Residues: CASRLWGQGLRGYTF.

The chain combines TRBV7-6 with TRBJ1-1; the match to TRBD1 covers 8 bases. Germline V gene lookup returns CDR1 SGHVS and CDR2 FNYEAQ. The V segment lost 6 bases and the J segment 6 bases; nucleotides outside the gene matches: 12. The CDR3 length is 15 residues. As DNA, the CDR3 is TGTGCCAGCAGTCCTGCCCTGGACAGGGCTCCTGAAGCTTTCTTT. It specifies CASSPALDRAPEAFF.

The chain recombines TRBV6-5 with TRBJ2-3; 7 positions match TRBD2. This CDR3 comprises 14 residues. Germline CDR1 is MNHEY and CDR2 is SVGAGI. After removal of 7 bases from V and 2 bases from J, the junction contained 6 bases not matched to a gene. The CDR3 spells CASTPAGVTDTQYF. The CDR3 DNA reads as TGTGCCAGCACCCCCGCGGGGGTCACAGATACGCAGTATTTT.

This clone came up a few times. Here the CDR3 reads CASSQKGGTGGVEQFF. For the CDR3, the DNA is TGCGCCAGCAGCCAAAAGGGGGGGACTGGGGGTGTTGAGCAGTTCTTC. This chain joins TRBV4-3 and TRBJ2-1; tentatively, D is TRBD2 (7 bases). Germline V gene data show CDR1 as LGHNA and CDR2 as YSLEER. V was clipped by 2 bases and J by 9 bases, with 20 bases between them. The CDR3 runs to 16 residues.

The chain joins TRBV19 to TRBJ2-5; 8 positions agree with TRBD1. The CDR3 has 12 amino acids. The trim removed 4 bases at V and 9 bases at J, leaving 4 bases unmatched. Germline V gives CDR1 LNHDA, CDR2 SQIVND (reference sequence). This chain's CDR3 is CASSRTGWAQYF. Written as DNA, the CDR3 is TGTGCCAGTAGTAGGACAGGGTGGGCCCAGTACTTC. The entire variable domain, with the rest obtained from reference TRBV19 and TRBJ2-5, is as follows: DGGITQSPKYLFRKEGQNVTLSCEQNLNHDAMYWYRQDPGQGLRLIYYSQIVNDFQKGDIAEGYSVSREKKESFPLTVTSAQKNPTAFYLCASSRTGWAQYFGPGTRLLVL.

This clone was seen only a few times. The CDR3: CASGTAQYEQYF. The CDR3 DNA is TGTGCCAGTGGGACAGCGCAGTACGAGCAGTACTTC. This sequence joins TRBV6-1 and TRBJ2-7; 7 positions match TRBD1. This CDR3 contains 12 residues. From germline, CDR1 is MNHNS and CDR2 SASEGT. V was clipped by 9 bases and J by 4 bases; unmatched bases: 6.

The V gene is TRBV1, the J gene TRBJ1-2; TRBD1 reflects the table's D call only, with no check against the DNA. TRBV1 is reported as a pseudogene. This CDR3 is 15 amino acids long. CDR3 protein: CTSSRDRDNRRGYTF. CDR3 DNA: TGCACCAGCAGCCGGGACCGGGACAACCGCCGTGGCTACACCTTC.

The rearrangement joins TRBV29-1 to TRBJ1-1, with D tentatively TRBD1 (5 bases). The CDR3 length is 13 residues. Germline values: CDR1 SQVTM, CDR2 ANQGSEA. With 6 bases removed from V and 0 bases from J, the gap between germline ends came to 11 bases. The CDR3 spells CSVYRILNTEAFF. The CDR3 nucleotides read TGCAGCGTCTACAGGATCTTGAACACTGAAGCTTTCTTT.

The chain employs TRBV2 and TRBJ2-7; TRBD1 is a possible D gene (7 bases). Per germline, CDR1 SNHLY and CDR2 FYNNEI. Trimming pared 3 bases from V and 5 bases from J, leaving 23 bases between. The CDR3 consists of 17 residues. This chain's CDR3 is CASSDRGGGDSINEQYF. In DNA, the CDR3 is TGTGCCAGCAGTGACAGAGGAGGCGGGGACAGCATCAACGAGCAGTACTTC.

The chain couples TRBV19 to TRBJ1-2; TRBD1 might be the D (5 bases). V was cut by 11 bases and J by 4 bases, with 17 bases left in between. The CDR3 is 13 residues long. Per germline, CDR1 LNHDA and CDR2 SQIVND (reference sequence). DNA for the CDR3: TGTGCCGTAAACTCCAAAAGGGGCTATGGCTACACCTTC. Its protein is CAVNSKRGYGYTF.

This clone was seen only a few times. CDR3 amino acids: CSVAVGLASRTTRGTQYF. For the CDR3, the DNA is TGCAGCGTTGCGGTAGGCCTAGCGTCCCGGACCACCCGAGGGACCCAGTACTTC. The chain uses TRBV29-1 and TRBJ2-5, with TRBD2 as a possible D gene (6 bases). Germline V lookup: CDR1 SQVTM, CDR2 ANQGSEA. Trimming left V 4 bases short and J 7 bases short, with 31 bases between. The CDR3 is made up of 18 amino acids.

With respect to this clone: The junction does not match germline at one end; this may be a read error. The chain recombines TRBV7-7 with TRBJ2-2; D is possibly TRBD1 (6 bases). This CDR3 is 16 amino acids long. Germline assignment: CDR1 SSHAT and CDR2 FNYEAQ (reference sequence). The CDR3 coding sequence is TGTGCTAGCAGCTTAGATGGACAGATCAACACCGGGGAGCTGTTTTTT. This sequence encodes CASSLDGQINTGELFF.

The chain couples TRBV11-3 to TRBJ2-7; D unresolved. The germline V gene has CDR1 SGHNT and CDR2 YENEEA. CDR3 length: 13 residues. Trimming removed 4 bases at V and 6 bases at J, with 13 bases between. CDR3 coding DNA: TGTGCCAGCAGCTCCCCGTCCTCCCGCGAGCAGTACTTC. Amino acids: CASSSPSSREQYF.